This TCR beta chain appears in the sequencing data of a study of technical replicates of blood from several donors. Libraries were prepared by immunoSEQ multiplex PCR; TCRdb keeps only in-frame clonotypes and omits some of them. The repertoire holds approximately 70,000 clones, with approximately 94% as singletons. Sequenced material: T cells isolated from PBMCs. The clonotype was recovered from a human donor in good health.

The CDR3 loop reads CSVVKTVNTEAFF. CDR3 coding DNA: TGCAGCGTTGTGAAGACAGTGAACACTGAAGCTTTCTTT. The chain uses TRBV29-1 and TRBJ1-1; D is perhaps TRBD1 (5 bases). Germline V gene data show CDR1 as SQVTM and CDR2 as ANQGSEA. The CDR3 totals 13 residues. Trimming took off 4 bases at V and 0 bases at J, with 9 bases between the two ends.